These 17 T cell receptor beta chains came from one sample sequenced in a study of cytomegalovirus exposure and HLA in healthy donors. Libraries were prepared by immunoSEQ multiplex PCR; TCRdb keeps only in-frame clonotypes and omits some of them. This sample has around 190,000 clones, with about 81% found just once. What was sequenced was PBMCs. The receptor source for this set is a woman in her twenties or thirties in good health and CMV-seronegative.

The chain employs TRBV10-3 and TRBJ2-1; 14 bases are a match to TRBD2. J gave up 6 bases and V 8 bases, and 12 bases lay outside the gene matches. Germline loops: CDR1 ENHRY, CDR2 SYGVKD. The CDR3 sequence is 17 residues long. CDR3 bases: TGTGCCATCCGGGACTGGGGACTAGCGGGAGTCGGCAATGAGCAGTTCTTC. Translated, it gives CAIRDWGLAGVGNEQFF.

This clone appeared once. V gene TRBV9 combines with J gene TRBJ1-6, with 7 positions matching TRBD1. Per germline, CDR1 SGDLS and CDR2 YYNGEE. J lost 8 bases, V lost 0 bases, and 5 bases had no gene match. There are 15 residues in the CDR3. The CDR3 region has the DNA TGTGCCAGCAGCGTAGGAGGGACAGCGTATTCACCCCTCCACTTT. Translated: CASSVGGTAYSPLHF.

The V call is TRBV29-1, the J call TRBJ1-4; maybe TRBD1 (5 bases). The V end lost 3 bases, the J end lost 8 bases, and 13 bases lay between the germline ends. The CDR3 has 13 residues. Per germline, CDR1 SQVTM and CDR2 ANQGSEA. Here the CDR3 reads CSVDGQGGEKLFF. The CDR3 bases are TGCAGCGTTGATGGGCAGGGAGGGGAAAAACTGTTTTTT.

This clone was recorded only once. For the CDR3, the DNA is TGTGCCAGCAGTGAAGTGGTTGGGGACAGCACACTAGCCAAAAACATTCAGTACTTC. This translates into CASSEVVGDSTLAKNIQYF. The chain is built from TRBV6-1 and TRBJ2-4, with 7 bases lining up with TRBD1. The CDR3 is 19 amino acids. V trimming: 1 base; J trimming: 0 bases; junction bases outside the gene matches: 12. Germline V gene data show CDR1 as MNHNS and CDR2 as SASEGT.

The CDR3 spells CASSQGSLETQYF. The CDR3 DNA is TGTGCCAGCAGCCAAGGAAGCCTAGAGACCCAGTACTTC. The V gene is TRBV14, the J gene TRBJ2-5; no definite D call. Trimming took 1 base from V and 4 from J, leaving 7 bases between them. The CDR3 runs to 13 residues. CDR1 SGHDN and CDR2 FVKESK come from the germline V gene.

The chain employs TRBV5-1 and TRBJ2-7; D perhaps matches TRBD2 (7 bases). Germline CDR1 is SGHRS and CDR2 is YFSETQ. V was trimmed by 0 bases and J by 0 bases, leaving 16 bases between them. CDR3 length equals 17 residues. CDR3 sequence (DNA): TGCGCCAGCAGCTTGGGATTTTCAAGGGGGGGCTCCTACGAGCAGTACTTC. Protein: CASSLGFSRGGSYEQYF.

This clone has a handful of counts. This chain connects TRBV9 to TRBJ2-7, with TRBD2 identical over 12 bases. Germline values: CDR1 SGDLS, CDR2 YYNGEE. Trimming at V came to 3 bases and at J to 2 bases, leaving 3 bases not matched to a gene. The CDR3 runs to 15 residues. CDR3 bases: TGTGCCAGCAGCGGAACTAGCGGGGGGACCTACGAGCAGTACTTC. This gives the protein CASSGTSGGTYEQYF.

This chain uses TRBV7-3 with TRBJ2-1; TRBD2 matches at 9 bases. Germline V CDR1 and CDR2: SGHTA, FQGTGA. Trimming removed 4 bases from V and 4 bases from J; junction bases left unmatched: 5. This CDR3 comprises 15 residues. The CDR3 nucleotides read TGTGCCAGCAGCTCCCTAGCGGGGCGTTACAATGAGCAGTTCTTC. Its protein is CASSSLAGRYNEQFF.

The rearrangement joins TRBV29-1 to TRBJ2-3; no clear D gene. CDR3 length equals 13 residues. Trimming stripped 4 bases from V and 0 bases from J, with 8 bases between. The germline CDR1 and CDR2 sequences are SQVTM and ANQGSEA. The CDR3: CSVALRSTDTQYF. Written as DNA, the CDR3 is TGCAGCGTTGCGCTACGGAGCACAGATACGCAGTATTTT.

The chain joins TRBV19 to TRBJ2-1, with D maybe TRBD1 (6 bases). The CDR3 extends over 13 amino acids. The ends were cut back, 3 bases at V and 9 bases at J, with 12 bases in the middle. Germline CDR1 reads LNHDA; CDR2 reads SQIVND (reference sequence). The CDR3 nucleotides read TGTGCCAGTAGTATGGGGGCGGGCGGTGAGCAGTTCTTC. It translates to CASSMGAGGEQFF.

The V gene is TRBV30, the J gene TRBJ1-2; TRBD1 agrees at 9 bases. V trimming: 3 bases; J trimming: 2 bases; junction bases outside the gene matches: 7. This CDR3 contains 15 residues. Germline V gene lookup returns CDR1 GTSNPN and CDR2 SVGIG (reference sequence). The CDR3 DNA sequence: TGTGCCTGGAGGGGTCCCGGGACAGGGAACTATGGCTACACCTTC. The encoded protein is CAWRGPGTGNYGYTF.

The V call is TRBV5-6, the J call TRBJ1-5, with TRBD1 as a possible D gene (5 bases). V lost 3 bases, J lost 3 bases, and 10 bases lay in between. The CDR3 is 14 amino acids. Germline CDR1 SGHDT, CDR2 YYEEEE. The CDR3 here is CASSWRQSNQPQHF. CDR3 DNA sequence: TGTGCCAGCAGCTGGAGACAGTCCAATCAGCCCCAGCATTTT.

CDR3 residues: CASSQPREVNNQPQHF. DNA of the CDR3: TGCGCCAGCAGCCAACCCAGGGAGGTTAACAATCAGCCCCAGCATTTT. The chain couples TRBV4-1 to TRBJ1-5; D might be TRBD1 (5 bases). Germline-derived CDR1 and CDR2 are MGHRA and YSYEKL. V shed 2 bases and J shed 3 bases, with 14 bases lying between them. CDR3 length equals 16 residues.

This rearrangement joins TRBV7-9 to TRBJ1-1; the D gene is possibly TRBD1 (6 bases). V lost 6 bases and J lost 4, with 18 bases in between. The CDR3 contains 15 residues. In germline, CDR1 is SEHNR, CDR2 FQNEAQ (reference sequence). The CDR3 DNA reads TGTGCCAGCAGTCTAAACACAGGGTTGACCACTGAAGCTTTCTTT. It encodes CASSLNTGLTTEAFF.

This chain connects TRBV30 to TRBJ2-3; D is possibly TRBD2 (6 bases). The CDR3 is made up of 15 amino acids. The germline gives CDR1 GTSNPN, CDR2 SVGIG (reference sequence). V lost 0 bases and J lost 0, with 10 bases in between. CDR3: CAWSVGGVSTDTQYF. Written as DNA, the CDR3 is TGTGCCTGGAGTGTAGGAGGGGTTAGCACAGATACGCAGTATTTT.

The rearrangement links TRBV28 to TRBJ2-5; D call uncertain. CDR3 size: 11 residues. Germline V CDR1 and CDR2: MDHEN, SYDVKM. The germline V and J ends were trimmed by 5 bases and 5 bases, with 6 bases remaining between them. The chain's CDR3 is CASSPRETQYF. CDR3 DNA sequence: TGTGCCAGCAGTCCGAGGGAGACCCAGTACTTC.

The chain uses TRBV5-6 and TRBJ1-1; TRBD1 matches 7 bases. V lost 4 bases, J lost 11 bases, and 2 bases stayed unmatched. CDR1 is SGHDT and CDR2 is YYEEEE in the germline V gene. The CDR3 extends over 10 amino acids. CDR3 residues: CASSPQGAFF. The CDR3 DNA reads as TGTGCCAGCAGCCCACAGGGGGCTTTCTTT.